This entry lists 15 T cell receptor beta chains sequenced from one sample in a study of CD8+ T cells in alopecia areata. Sequencing relied on a cDNA template that was reverse transcribed from extracted RNA. Assay: immunoSEQ multiplex PCR; the TCRdb copy retains only in-frame clones and omits some. This sample yields about 190,000 clones, of which around 50% are seen a single time; roughly 12% belongs to the top ten. Indicated treatment: oral pan-JAK inhibitor, 5-10 mg twice daily. Specimen: CD8+ T cells sorted from blood, collected at week 24, from a patient treated with tofacitinib. The receptors stem from a human donor with alopecia areata.

This clone was seen a few times. This chain uses TRBV30 with TRBJ1-1; 11 nucleotides align to TRBD1. Per germline, CDR1 GTSNPN and CDR2 SVGIG (reference sequence). This CDR3 has 15 residues. After removal of 7 bases from V and 3 bases from J, the junction contained 10 bases not matched to a gene. As DNA, the CDR3 is TGTGCCTATGGACAGGGGGCAAGGTTTGACACTGAAGCTTTCTTT. It is translated as CAYGQGARFDTEAFF.

The chain employs TRBV30 and TRBJ2-7; 7 nucleotides line up with TRBD2. Germline V lookup: CDR1 GTSNPN, CDR2 SVGIG (reference sequence). V lost 0 bases and J lost 1; bases outside the gene matches: 3. The CDR3 totals 14 residues. CDR3 DNA: TGTGCCTGGAGTGTATACGGGGGGTCCTACGAGCAGTACTTC. Translation: CAWSVYGGSYEQYF.

The V gene is TRBV29-1, the J gene TRBJ2-1; 10 bases map to TRBD1. V shed 7 bases and J 8 bases; nucleotides not matched to a gene: 5. The CDR3 is made up of 12 amino acids. Germline V CDR1 and CDR2: SQVTM, ANQGSEA. CDR3: CSGGTGVDEQFF. CDR3 coding DNA: TGCAGCGGTGGGACAGGGGTTGATGAGCAGTTCTTC.

The V gene is TRBV11-2, the J gene TRBJ2-1; 8 nucleotides match TRBD1. V dropped 6 bases and J dropped 9; count of bases not matched to a gene: 4. The CDR3 is made up of 12 amino acids. Germline V gives CDR1 SGHAT, CDR2 FQNNGV. The DNA for the CDR3 is TGTGCCAGCAGACTTACAGGGGGTGAGCAGTTCTTC. Translated: CASRLTGGEQFF. The entire variable domain, with the rest obtained from reference TRBV11-2 and TRBJ2-1, is as follows: EAGVAQSPRYKIIEKRQSVAFWCNPISGHATLYWYQQILGQGPKLLIQFQNNGVVDDSQLPKDRFSAERLKGVDSTLKIQPAKLEDSAVYLCASRLTGGEQFFGPGTRLTVL.

The chain employs TRBV6-5 and TRBJ1-6, with TRBD1 matching 8 bases. This CDR3 has 15 amino acids. Per the germline V gene, CDR1 is MNHEY and CDR2 is SVGAGI. V shed 6 bases, J shed 5 bases, and the junction held 6 bases outside the gene matches. The DNA for the CDR3 is TGTGCCAGCAGGGACCGGGACAGGAATAATTCACCCCTCCACTTT. This sequence encodes CASRDRDRNNSPLHF.

The table lists this clone with many counts. Other DNA sequences within the sample encode an identical CDR3. The chain combines TRBV7-9 with TRBJ2-3; no firm D call. Per the germline V gene, CDR1 is SEHNR and CDR2 is FQNEAQ (reference sequence). The CDR3 spans 11 residues. V lost 5 bases, J lost 2 bases, and 2 bases lay in between. CDR3 in DNA: TGTGCCAGCAGCCCCACAGATACGCAGTATTTT. This sequence encodes CASSPTDTQYF.

The gene calls are TRBV30 and TRBJ2-5, with D perhaps matching TRBD2 (5 bases). The germline V gene encodes CDR1 GTSNPN and CDR2 SVGIG (reference sequence). There are 16 residues in the CDR3. Trimming stripped 4 bases from V and 1 base from J, with 19 bases between. The CDR3 reads CAWKACGGGFQETQYF. For the CDR3, the DNA is TGTGCCTGGAAGGCCTGCGGAGGCGGTTTCCAAGAGACCCAGTACTTC.

As DNA, the CDR3 is TGTGCCAGTAGCCCCGGGGGATTGGGCACTGAAGCTTTCTTT. It specifies CASSPGGLGTEAFF. This chain connects TRBV5-6 to TRBJ1-1; TRBD1 might be the D (5 bases). V shed 8 bases and J shed 4 bases, with 18 bases lying between them. The CDR3 spans 14 residues. The germline V gene encodes CDR1 SGHDT and CDR2 YYEEEE. The whole variable domain, remainder taken from reference TRBV5-6 and TRBJ1-1, is DAGVTQSPTHLIKTRGQQVTLRCSPKSGHDTVSWYQQALGQGPQFIFQYYEEEERQRGNFPDRFSGHQFPNYSSELNVNALLLGDSALYLCASSPGGLGTEAFFGQGTRLTVV.

The CDR3 reads CASSLDGSLRGELFF. Written as DNA, the CDR3 is TGTGCCAGCAGCCTGGACGGAAGTCTTCGCGGGGAGCTGTTTTTT. This chain joins TRBV6-6 and TRBJ2-2; D call uncertain. V was pared by 6 bases and J by 7 bases, with 18 bases between. Germline values: CDR1 MNHNY, CDR2 SVGAGI (reference sequence). This CDR3 has 15 amino acids.

Concerning this clone: Different DNA sequences within this sample yield the same CDR3. The chain employs TRBV6-5 and TRBJ2-1, with 10 bases identical to TRBD2. Trimming cost V 0 bases and J 5 bases; bases outside gene matches: 1. CDR1 is MNHEY, CDR2 SVGAGI, per germline. The CDR3 loop spans 15 amino acids. The CDR3 nucleotides read TGTGCCAGCAGTTACTCGACTAGCGGGCACAATGAGCAGTTCTTC. Translating it yields CASSYSTSGHNEQFF.

The V call is TRBV2, the J call TRBJ1-1, with D possibly matching TRBD1 (5 bases). Germline CDR1 reads SNHLY; CDR2 reads FYNNEI. The CDR3 contains 14 residues. V dropped 9 bases and J dropped 0 bases, with 14 bases sitting between them. CDR3 coding DNA: TGTGCCAGTTCTCCGGGACGGATGAACACTGAAGCTTTCTTT. It translates to CASSPGRMNTEAFF.

The DNA of the CDR3 is TGTGCCAGCAGTGGGGGTAACCCTGGGGCCAACGTCCTGACTTTC. It codes for CASSGGNPGANVLTF. The gene calls are TRBV2 and TRBJ2-6; D is unclear. Trimming took off 4 bases at V and 2 bases at J, with 9 bases between the two ends. Germline V gene lookup returns CDR1 SNHLY and CDR2 FYNNEI. This CDR3 has 15 residues.

The rearrangement links TRBV7-9 to TRBJ2-3; maybe TRBD2 (6 bases). The CDR3 has 15 amino acids. CDR1 is SEHNR and CDR2 is FQNEAQ in the germline V gene (reference sequence). The V gene lost 1 base and the J gene lost 1 base, with 9 bases spanning the gap. The chain's CDR3 is CASSLDASGTDTQYF. The CDR3 nucleotides are TGTGCCAGCAGCTTAGATGCTAGCGGCACAGATACGCAGTATTTT. Based on the CDR3 plus reference TRBV7-9 and TRBJ2-3, the full variable domain is DTGVSQNPRHKITKRGQNVTFRCDPISEHNRLYWYRQTLGQGPEFLTYFQNEAQLEKSRLLSDRFSAERPKGSFSTLEIQRTEQGDSAMYLCASSLDASGTDTQYFGPGTRLTVL.

J is TRBJ2-3 and V is TRBV7-7; no reliable D call. Germline CDR1 SSHAT, CDR2 FNYEAQ (reference sequence). This CDR3 has 15 amino acids. V lost 4 bases and J lost 2, with 13 bases in between. CDR3 nucleotides: TGTGCCAGCAGCTCCACCTCGTCACCCACAGATACGCAGTATTTT. It codes for CASSSTSSPTDTQYF.

This clone was detected a few times. V is TRBV25-1 and J is TRBJ1-4; no clear D. V lost 10 bases, J lost 7 bases, and 13 bases lay in between. CDR3 length: 12 amino acids. The germline V gene encodes CDR1 MGHDK and CDR2 SYGVNS. The DNA of the CDR3 is TGTGCCACTTCCGGGTTTGGTGAAAAACTGTTTTTT. This codes for CATSGFGEKLFF.